This T cell receptor beta chain came from a study of blood T cell repertoires in COVID-19. Study information: The cDNA or gDNA used as material had been derived from T cells, B-cell-depleted T cells, or PBMCs.

As originally analysed: Using reference gene primer amplification, nucleated cell counts were estimated. The table came from immunoSEQ multiplex PCR; TCRdb's copy has only in-frame clones and leaves some out. From that table come the V and J calls and clone size; the DNA was used to work out D and trimming. The sample holds fewer than 250,000 clones, around nine tenths seen once. The length of the CDR3 is 19 residues. After removal of 3 bases from V and 9 bases from J, the junction contained 20 bases not matched to a gene. From germline, CDR1 is KGHSH and CDR2 LQKENI. What was sequenced was peripheral blood. The receptor comes from a man between 25 and 39 years old with acute or convalescent COVID-19. The rearrangement uses TRBV18 and TRBJ2-1; 10 positions match TRBD2. CDR3 nucleotide sequence: TGTGCCAGCTCACCCCAGGCGGGGACTGGGCTAGCGGGAGATACTGAGCAGTTCTTC. It is translated as CASSPQAGTGLAGDTEQFF.